The subject of this entry is one T cell receptor beta chain. Its antigen is undetermined. The source of the sample is a study of T cells in Graves' hyperthyroidism and ophthalmopathy. The CDR3 has 17 amino acids. Trimming shortened V by 2 bases and J by 3 bases, and 17 bases separated the two germline ends. Germline V gene sequence: CDR1 KGHSH, CDR2 LQKENI. Amplification targeted TCR beta CDR3 regions from RNA transcripts. The HTBI primer set served for first-round RT-PCR of the TCR CDR3. Via MiXCR, TCRdb re-called the multiplex PCR reads, giving one row per CDR3 protein. The sample holds roughly 40,000 distinct CDR3 sequences; 50% to 55% are singletons and the top ten take about a sixth. The study, taken as a whole, reports: The model forecast ophthalmopathy, anticipating it by a median approximately 7 months before onset.

The receptor was derived from a man aged 40-49 years with Graves' ophthalmopathy. The sample comprised blood. This chain connects TRBV18 to TRBJ1-5, with a possible D match to TRBD1 (6 bases). CDR3 residues: CASSPGQGQETNQPQHF. In DNA, the CDR3 is TGTGCCAGCTCACCAGGGCAGGGGCAGGAGACCAATCAGCCCCAGCATTTT. Complete variable domain (other parts from reference TRBV18 and TRBJ1-5): NAGVMQNPRHLVRRRGQEARLRCSPMKGHSHVYWYRQLPEEGLKFMVYLQKENIIDESGMPKERFSAEFPKEGPSILRIQQVVRGDSAAYFCASSPGQGQETNQPQHFGDGTRLSIL.